One and the same sample provided the 32 T cell receptor beta chains below, sequenced in a study of monozygotic twins with inflammatory bowel disease. TCRdb derives one entry per CDR3 protein from the 5' RACE reads, leaving out DNA. The sample's table shows about 210,000 distinct CDR3 sequences. Sample: blood. The source of these receptors is a human donor with ulcerative colitis or Crohn's disease, or a healthy co-twin of an affected twin (not recorded which).

The chain combines TRBV7-2 with TRBJ2-3. Germline CDR1 reads SGHTA; CDR2 reads FQGNSA. This CDR3 is 14 amino acids long. The CDR3 protein is CASSPTEITDTQYF.

V and J are TRBV27 and TRBJ2-1; TCRdb calls TRBD1, which cannot be checked without DNA. The germline V gene has CDR1 MNHEY and CDR2 SMNVEV (reference sequence). The CDR3 covers 13 residues. The CDR3 spells CASSSDSYNEQFF.

This chain joins TRBV10-3 and TRBJ1-2; the D gene TCRdb calls, TRBD1, cannot be checked with no DNA. Germline V lookup: CDR1 ENHRY, CDR2 SYGVKD. This CDR3 is built from 14 residues. The CDR3 here is CAISPGTVLYGYTF.

This chain joins TRBV4-2 and TRBJ2-3. Germline V gene lookup returns CDR1 LGHNA and CDR2 YNFKEQ. The CDR3 consists of 16 residues. The CDR3 loop reads CASSQDGTSGTDTQYF.

J is TRBJ1-3 and V is TRBV2. Germline V gene data show CDR1 as SNHLY and CDR2 as FYNNEI. This CDR3 is 12 amino acids long. The CDR3 is CASSAGSDTIYF.

V gene TRBV18 combines with J gene TRBJ1-3; TCRdb lists TRBD1, though no DNA is available to test this call. Germline values: CDR1 KGHSH, CDR2 LQKENI. The CDR3 has 15 residues. This CDR3 is CASSPTDRLGNTIYF.

V and J are TRBV20-1 and TRBJ2-2; TCRdb gives TRBD1 as the D gene, but with no DNA this cannot be confirmed. CDR1 is DFQATT and CDR2 is SNEGSKA in the germline V gene (reference sequence). This CDR3 is 14 amino acids long. The CDR3 region is CSASQGASTGELFF.

The chain links TRBV5-5 to TRBJ2-7; with no DNA, the TCRdb D assignment of TRBD1 cannot be verified. Germline CDR1 and CDR2: SGHKS and YYEKEE (reference sequence). The CDR3 is 16 residues long. The CDR3: CASSMGANRGHYEQYF.

This chain joins TRBV7-2 and TRBJ2-7; TCRdb outputs TRBD1, but without DNA this stays unchecked. Per the germline V gene, CDR1 is SGHTA and CDR2 is FQGNSA. The CDR3 spans 14 residues. Here the CDR3 reads CASSLSRDTYEQYF.

This chain's CDR3 is CASTTGGDQPQHF. The rearrangement links TRBV19 to TRBJ1-5; TCRdb picks TRBD1, but there is no DNA to check that call. The length of the CDR3 is 13 residues. Germline CDR1 and CDR2: LNHDA and SQIVND (reference sequence).

V is TRBV7-9 and J is TRBJ2-1; TCRdb proposes TRBD2, but this gene call is untestable without DNA. This CDR3 contains 13 residues. The germline V gene encodes CDR1 SEHNR and CDR2 FQNEAQ (reference sequence). The CDR3 reads CASSRKQGPEQFF.

The chain employs TRBV20-1 and TRBJ2-5; TCRdb returns TRBD2, unconfirmable since there is no DNA. The germline gives CDR1 DFQATT, CDR2 SNEGSKA (reference sequence). This CDR3 spans 15 amino acids. The CDR3 protein is CSAQNGLAEQETQYF.

The chain couples TRBV5-6 to TRBJ1-1; TCRdb designates TRBD1, a call that cannot be tested without DNA. In germline, CDR1 is SGHDT, CDR2 YYEEEE. CDR3 length equals 14 residues. CDR3 sequence: CASSKGQPHTEAFF.

This chain connects TRBV5-1 to TRBJ2-1; the D call of TRBD1 rests on TCRdb alone, since no DNA is present to check it. Germline loops: CDR1 SGHRS, CDR2 YFSETQ. The CDR3 spans 16 residues. The CDR3 sequence is CASSLTGQGIVGEQFF.

This chain uses TRBV6-5 with TRBJ2-7; TCRdb designates TRBD1, a call that cannot be tested without DNA. The germline CDR1 and CDR2 sequences are MNHEY and SVGAGI. CDR3 length: 16 residues. CDR3 sequence reads: CASSYHGTASSYEQYF.

Here the CDR3 reads CASSERADHNEQFF. The V call is TRBV6-1, the J call TRBJ2-1; TCRdb's D gene call, TRBD2, goes unchecked for lack of DNA. Germline loops: CDR1 MNHNS, CDR2 SASEGT. The CDR3 runs 14 residues.

The rearrangement links TRBV5-1 to TRBJ2-7. The length of the CDR3 is 16 residues. Germline-derived CDR1 and CDR2 are SGHRS and YFSETQ. The CDR3 is CASSLAGGYLAYEQYF.

The gene calls are TRBV29-1 and TRBJ2-3; the D call from TCRdb, TRBD1, cannot be confirmed without DNA. The CDR3 totals 15 residues. From germline, CDR1 is SQVTM and CDR2 ANQGSEA. CDR3 amino acids: CSVEDRGGRTDTQYF.

V is TRBV5-1 and J is TRBJ1-1. Germline-derived CDR1 and CDR2 are SGHRS and YFSETQ. The CDR3 spans 15 residues. The CDR3 reads CASSSARGMNTEAFF.

The V call is TRBV4-1, the J call TRBJ2-5; TCRdb reports TRBD1, a call that lacks DNA to check it against. Per the germline V gene, CDR1 is MGHRA and CDR2 is YSYEKL. The CDR3 extends over 13 amino acids. CDR3 region: CASTTTGEETQYF.

This sequence joins TRBV20-1 and TRBJ2-7; the D call of TRBD1 rests on TCRdb alone, since no DNA is present to check it. This CDR3 spans 13 amino acids. Germline loops: CDR1 DFQATT, CDR2 SNEGSKA (reference sequence). CDR3 residues: CSASPGPAYEQYF.

The chain employs TRBV10-3 and TRBJ2-3; TCRdb outputs TRBD2, but without DNA this stays unchecked. CDR1 is ENHRY, CDR2 SYGVKD, per germline. The CDR3 sequence is 13 residues long. CDR3 residues: CAIEAGGTDTQYF.

The gene calls are TRBV7-2 and TRBJ2-1. The CDR3 runs to 12 residues. Germline V CDR1 and CDR2: SGHTA, FQGNSA. The CDR3 is CASSQVVYEQFF.

The V gene is TRBV5-4, the J gene TRBJ1-1. Looked up from germline, CDR1 is SGHNT and CDR2 is YYREEE (reference sequence). The CDR3 runs to 12 residues. CDR3 loop: CASSLRETEAFF.

This sequence joins TRBV5-1 and TRBJ2-3; the TRBD2 assignment by TCRdb is unverifiable without DNA. The CDR3 spans 17 residues. The germline V gene has CDR1 SGHRS and CDR2 YFSETQ. CDR3 sequence reads: CASSQTSGGLPTDTQYF. The whole variable domain, filled in from reference TRBV5-1 and TRBJ2-3, reads KAGVTQTPRYLIKTRGQQVTLSCSPISGHRSVSWYQQTPGQGLQFLFEYFSETQRNKGNFPGRFSGRQFSNSRSEMNVSTLELGDSALYLCASSQTSGGLPTDTQYFGPGTRLTVL.

CDR3 loop: CASSLVAGNTIYF. This chain joins TRBV7-9 and TRBJ1-3. The CDR3 spans 13 residues. Germline lookup yields CDR1 SEHNR and CDR2 FQNEAQ (reference sequence).

The genes are TRBV7-8 and TRBJ1-1; checking the TCRdb D call of TRBD1 is not possible without DNA. The germline V gene has CDR1 SGHVS and CDR2 FQNEAQ. This CDR3 comprises 19 residues. The CDR3 sequence is CASSARSMFLDRRNTEAFF.

V usage is TRBV19 and J usage is TRBJ2-7; TCRdb indicates TRBD1, and absent DNA this call remains unverified. This CDR3 has 15 residues. Germline CDR1 reads LNHDA; CDR2 reads SQIVND (reference sequence). CDR3 residues: CASSIGTGRTYEQYF.

This chain connects TRBV2 to TRBJ2-3. In germline, CDR1 is SNHLY, CDR2 FYNNEI. The CDR3 is 14 amino acids. CDR3 sequence reads: CASSEAGLTDTQYF.

The chain employs TRBV5-1 and TRBJ2-3. CDR3 length equals 14 residues. In germline, CDR1 is SGHRS, CDR2 YFSETQ. CDR3 sequence reads: CASSFGGSTDTQYF. The full variable domain, in which reference TRBV5-1 and TRBJ2-3 provide the parts outside the CDR3, is KAGVTQTPRYLIKTRGQQVTLSCSPISGHRSVSWYQQTPGQGLQFLFEYFSETQRNKGNFPGRFSGRQFSNSRSEMNVSTLELGDSALYLCASSFGGSTDTQYFGPGTRLTVL.

CDR3 sequence reads: CASSLFVTGELFF. The rearrangement joins TRBV11-2 to TRBJ2-2. The CDR3 has 13 amino acids. Germline CDR1 is SGHAT and CDR2 is FQNNGV.

The CDR3 loop is CASSLSGLINEKLFF. This chain connects TRBV5-4 to TRBJ1-4. CDR3 length equals 15 residues. Germline assignment: CDR1 SGHNT and CDR2 YYREEE (reference sequence).